This TCR beta chain was sequenced during a study of blood T cell repertoires in COVID-19. Across the whole study: Whether acute or convalescent, the COVID-19 samples came from the United States, Italy and Spain. PBMCs, B-cell-depleted T cells, or T cells provided the cDNA or gDNA that made up the material.

The germline V and J ends were trimmed by 4 bases and 10 bases, with 13 bases remaining between them. The CDR3 extends over 11 amino acids. Germline-derived CDR1 and CDR2 are SQVTM and ANQGSEA. Original data processing: The authors estimated nucleated cell counts from reference gene primer amplification. Repertoires were generated with immunoSEQ multiplex PCR, while TCRdb's copy carries only in-frame clones and drops some. Clone size and V and J calls were adopted from that table, with D and trimming inferred from the DNA. Seen here are about 100,000 clones, 91% observed once, and the top ten hold about 1%.

This chain uses TRBV29-1 with TRBJ1-1; D is undetermined. Source material: peripheral blood. The source of this sequence is a man aged 55 to 70 with acute or convalescent COVID-19. DNA of the CDR3: TGCAGCGTTGTAACAGCCCCTGGAGCTTTCTTT. Protein product: CSVVTAPGAFF. Together with reference TRBV29-1 and TRBJ1-1, the CDR3 gives the full variable domain: SAVISQKPSRDICQRGTSLTIQCQVDSQVTMMFWYRQQPGQSLTLIATANQGSEATYESGFVIDKFPISRPNLTFSTLTVSNMSPEDSSIYLCSVVTAPGAFFGQGTRLTVV.